These T cell receptor beta chains were read from a single sample in a study of cytomegalovirus exposure and HLA in healthy donors. Using immunoSEQ multiplex PCR, the repertoire was profiled, and TCRdb retains in-frame clones only, with some absent. This sample has fewer than 200,000 clones, with nearly 90% found just once. The specimen sequenced was PBMCs. Receptors were obtained from a woman in her late teens or twenties in good health and CMV-seropositive. The conserved cysteine and the conserved F or W are not part of the CDR3 here. Size values are once, few and many counts, or a class for expanded clones, and some rows have none.

>NA|TRBV20-1|9
SVYSSGEQY
>once|TRBV29-1|12
SVVGQINTDTQY
>NA|TRBV30|9
AWAENEKLF
>NA|TRBV27|14
ASSLSSDRDGNTIY
>many|TRBV4-2|14
ASSQGGTREGGTQY
>NA|TRBV28|17
ASSPGTTFNERENYEQY
>NA|TRBV2|12
ASKSWAESYEQY
>NA|TRBV30|12
AWRRIYGIDEQF
>NA|TRBV7-9|13
ASILQGAGANVLT
>NA|TRBV4-2|16
ASSQDPPGTSGTDTQY
>NA|TRBV19|13
ASSPLQGGLQPQH
>NA|TRBV4-2|15
ASSQARLASGTDTQY
>NA|TRBV27|13
ASSLLPEAFYEQY
>NA|TRBV7-3|14
ASSLGQNSGANVLT
>NA|TRBV10-3|16
ATLTKQGFEHPPYEAF
>few|TRBV4-1|14
ASSQVLAGAYGEQY
>NA|TRBV30|11
AWSVRGGNEQF
>NA|TRBV5-5|13
ASSLWPRGGGEQY
>NA|TRBV6-1|12
ASRREGGTDTQY
>many|TRBV30|12
AWTTYQVTGELF
>few|TRBV28|13
ASSLPSASSYEQY
>NA|TRBV30|10
AWSVRGQPQH
>few|TRBV5-4|15
ASSLYGLAGNTGELF
>NA|TRBV5-6|13
ASSHRGRGHNEQF
>NA|TRBV27|11
ASSLSFRGGYT
>NA|TRBV5-1|13
ASRVASGVQETQY
>NA|TRBV9|9
ASSVGGEQF
>NA|TRBV5-4|13
ASSSRWTSGETQY
>NA|TRBV27|12
ASARGTSSYEQY
>few|TRBV15|12
ATSRATATYEQY
>NA|TRBV28|11
ASQTGGRETQY
>NA|TRBV4-1|12
ASSNPGQERGYT